A single sample is the source of the 17 T cell receptor beta chains below, sequenced in a study of blood T cell repertoires in COVID-19. Libraries were prepared by immunoSEQ multiplex PCR; TCRdb keeps only in-frame clonotypes and omits some of them. The top ten clones hold approximately 30% of a sample with about 24,000 clones, 86% of them seen once. The sample was peripheral blood. These receptors were obtained from a human donor with active COVID-19. The donor label of this sample is uncertain.

CDR3 nucleotides: TGTGCCAGCAGCCAAGTCCTAGATGAGCAGTTCTTC. Translated, it gives CASSQVLDEQFF. The chain links TRBV3-1 (or the pseudogene TRBV3-2) to TRBJ2-1; D uncertain. Between the trimmed V and J ends, which lost 1 base and 8 bases, there was a span of 6 bases. The CDR3 covers 12 residues. Germline loops: CDR1 LGHDT, CDR2 YNNKEL (reference sequence).

This clone was counted a few times. The gene calls are TRBV27 and TRBJ2-3; D is perhaps TRBD1 (6 bases). CDR1 is MNHEY, CDR2 SMNVEV, per germline (reference sequence). V was cut by 4 bases and J by 12 bases, with 14 bases left in between. This CDR3 region has 12 residues. The CDR3 loop reads CASSYPGTHQYF. CDR3 DNA sequence: TGTGCCAGCAGTTACCCCGGGACACACCAGTATTTT.

J is TRBJ1-6 and V is TRBV9; 8 nucleotides agree with TRBD1. CDR3 length: 14 amino acids. CDR1 SGDLS and CDR2 YYNGEE come from the germline V gene. The junction had 6 bases not matched to a gene; V was cut back by 8 bases and J by 5 bases. This chain's CDR3 is CASKQGANNSPLHF. The CDR3 nucleotides read TGTGCCAGTAAGCAGGGGGCCAATAATTCACCCCTCCACTTT. Full variable domain (remainder filled in from reference TRBV9 and TRBJ1-6): DSGVTQTPKHLITATGQRVTLRCSPRSGDLSVYWYQQSLDQGLQFLIQYYNGEERAKGNILERFSAQQFPDLHSELNLSSLELGDSALYFCASKQGANNSPLHFGNGTRLTVT.

The V gene is TRBV19, the J gene TRBJ1-2; 7 bases agree with TRBD1. CDR1 is LNHDA and CDR2 is SQIVND in the germline V gene (reference sequence). After removal of 5 bases from V and 2 bases from J, the junction contained 5 bases not matched to a gene. The CDR3 runs 14 residues. The CDR3 DNA reads TGTGCCAGTAGTCCCCCGGGACAGAACTATGGCTACACCTTC. Encoded protein: CASSPPGQNYGYTF.

This clone occurred a few times. The chain combines TRBV2 with TRBJ1-2; 7 bases map to TRBD1. The germline V gene encodes CDR1 SNHLY and CDR2 FYNNEI. V shed 6 bases and J 6 bases; nucleotides not matched to a gene: 7. This CDR3 has 13 residues. CDR3 DNA: TGTGCCAGCAGCGCTTCGACAGGGAATGGCTACACCTTC. Amino acid sequence: CASSASTGNGYTF. The variable domain in full, completed from reference TRBV2 and TRBJ1-2, reads EPEVTQTPSHQVTQMGQEVILRCVPISNHLYFYWYRQILGQKVEFLVSFYNNEISEKSEIFDDQFSVERPDGSNFTLKIRSTKLEDSAMYFCASSASTGNGYTFGSGTRLTVV.

The chain links TRBV6-5 to TRBJ1-1, with 8 bases identical to TRBD1. The V segment lost 2 bases and the J segment 5 bases; nucleotides outside the gene matches: 10. This CDR3 is 16 amino acids long. The germline CDR1 and CDR2 sequences are MNHEY and SVGAGI. Here the CDR3 DNA reads TGTGCCAGCAGTTACCGTGATCCAGGGGGCGGAACTGAAGCTTTCTTT. Its protein is CASSYRDPGGGTEAFF.

The rearrangement uses TRBV9 and TRBJ2-2; 10 bases match TRBD1. From germline, CDR1 is SGDLS and CDR2 YYNGEE. The CDR3 has 15 residues. V trimming: 4 bases; J trimming: 4 bases; junction bases outside the gene matches: 4. CDR3 sequence (DNA): TGTGCCAGCAGCCAGACAGGGGGCGGCACCGGGGAGCTGTTTTTT. This translates into CASSQTGGGTGELFF.

The rearrangement links TRBV6-5 to TRBJ2-7; 12 bases map to TRBD2. This CDR3 has 14 residues. CDR1 and CDR2 (germline): MNHEY, SVGAGI. The trim removed 5 bases at V and 6 bases at J, leaving 5 bases unmatched. The CDR3 spells CASSLAGGPSEQYF. DNA for the CDR3: TGTGCCAGCAGTCTAGCGGGAGGGCCCTCCGAGCAGTACTTC.

The chain links TRBV19 to TRBJ2-7, with TRBD1 identical over 9 bases. Trimming cost V 1 base and J 6 bases; bases outside gene matches: 7. Germline CDR1 LNHDA, CDR2 SQIVND (reference sequence). This CDR3 is 15 amino acids long. The CDR3 DNA follows: TGTGCCAGTAGTATAGGGGGACAGGGTGGCGGCGAGCAGTACTTC. This encodes CASSIGGQGGGEQYF.

The J gene is TRBJ2-1, the V gene TRBV27; D may be TRBD1 (7 bases). Germline loops: CDR1 MNHEY, CDR2 SMNVEV (reference sequence). The CDR3 length is 15 residues. The V end lost 3 bases, the J end lost 6 bases, and 15 bases lay between the germline ends. Here the CDR3 reads CASSFESGGFNEQFF. CDR3 bases: TGTGCCAGCAGTTTTGAGTCAGGGGGGTTCAATGAGCAGTTCTTC.

V gene TRBV5-6 combines with J gene TRBJ2-3, with TRBD2 as a possible D gene (5 bases). V lost 3 bases, J lost 7 bases, and 12 bases lay in between. The CDR3 extends over 13 amino acids. The germline V gene has CDR1 SGHDT and CDR2 YYEEEE. The CDR3 protein is CASSWESGNTQYF. CDR3 coding DNA: TGTGCCAGCAGCTGGGAGTCGGGAAATACGCAGTATTTT.

This chain connects TRBV5-1 to TRBJ2-3; 13 nucleotides align to TRBD2. The CDR3 is 17 residues long. CDR1 is SGHRS and CDR2 is YFSETQ in the germline V gene. Trimming removed 2 bases from V and 0 bases from J; junction bases left unmatched: 3. This chain's CDR3 is CASSFTSGGVSTDTQYF. Written as DNA, the CDR3 is TGCGCCAGCAGCTTTACTAGCGGGGGGGTCAGCACAGATACGCAGTATTTT.

The rearrangement joins TRBV6-1 to TRBJ1-1, with a tentative D call TRBD1 (5 bases). Germline CDR1 reads MNHNS; CDR2 reads SASEGT. CDR3 length equals 12 residues. Between the trimmed V and J ends, which lost 2 bases and 5 bases, there was a span of 6 bases. The CDR3 is CASSERTTEAFF. For the CDR3, the DNA is TGTGCCAGCAGTGAAAGGACAACTGAAGCTTTCTTT.

This chain links TRBV5-1 with TRBJ1-6, with 9 bases that match TRBD1. This CDR3 contains 15 residues. The V and J ends lost 0 bases and 7 bases, in that order; junction bases with no gene match: 2. Germline V CDR1 and CDR2: SGHRS, YFSETQ. CDR3 amino acids: CASSLGGTGNSPLHF. The CDR3 DNA reads as TGCGCCAGCAGCTTGGGAGGGACAGGGAATTCACCCCTCCACTTT.

V gene TRBV30 combines with J gene TRBJ2-1; tentatively, D is TRBD2 (7 bases). V was shortened by 0 bases and J by 6 bases, with 15 bases between the two germline ends. The CDR3 spans 15 residues. Germline values: CDR1 GTSNPN, CDR2 SVGIG (reference sequence). The CDR3 DNA is TGTGCCTGGAGTGTAGATGGGGGGGCGTTCAATGAGCAGTTCTTC. Its protein product is CAWSVDGGAFNEQFF.

This chain links TRBV5-4 with TRBJ1-4; D is possibly TRBD1 (5 bases). V was trimmed by 4 bases and J by 3 bases, leaving 13 bases between them. The CDR3 has 15 residues. Germline CDR1 is SGHNT and CDR2 is YYREEE (reference sequence). The CDR3: CASSQRGRSNEKLFF. DNA for the CDR3: TGTGCCAGCAGCCAAAGGGGTCGTTCTAATGAAAAACTGTTTTTT.

The chain uses TRBV19 and TRBJ1-1; D call uncertain. Germline V gene data show CDR1 as LNHDA and CDR2 as SQIVND (reference sequence). The CDR3 is made up of 14 amino acids. The V end lost 6 bases, the J end lost 4 bases, and 15 bases lay between the germline ends. This CDR3 is CASRRRELGTEAFF. The CDR3 DNA sequence: TGTGCCAGTAGGCGGCGCGAGTTGGGCACTGAAGCTTTCTTT. The whole variable domain, filled in from reference TRBV19 and TRBJ1-1, reads DGGITQSPKYLFRKEGQNVTLSCEQNLNHDAMYWYRQDPGQGLRLIYYSQIVNDFQKGDIAEGYSVSREKKESFPLTVTSAQKNPTAFYLCASRRRELGTEAFFGQGTRLTVV.